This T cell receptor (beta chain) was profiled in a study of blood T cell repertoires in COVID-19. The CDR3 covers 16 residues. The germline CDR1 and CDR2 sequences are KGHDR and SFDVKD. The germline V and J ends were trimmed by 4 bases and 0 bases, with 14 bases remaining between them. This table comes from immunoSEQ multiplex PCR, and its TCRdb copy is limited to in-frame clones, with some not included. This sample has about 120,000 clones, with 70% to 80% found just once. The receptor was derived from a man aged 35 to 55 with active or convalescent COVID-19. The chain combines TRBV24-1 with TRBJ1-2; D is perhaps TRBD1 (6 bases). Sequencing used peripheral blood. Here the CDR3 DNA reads TGTGCCACCAGTGACTCCGACGGACAGACTAACTATGGCTACACCTTC. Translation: CATSDSDGQTNYGYTF.